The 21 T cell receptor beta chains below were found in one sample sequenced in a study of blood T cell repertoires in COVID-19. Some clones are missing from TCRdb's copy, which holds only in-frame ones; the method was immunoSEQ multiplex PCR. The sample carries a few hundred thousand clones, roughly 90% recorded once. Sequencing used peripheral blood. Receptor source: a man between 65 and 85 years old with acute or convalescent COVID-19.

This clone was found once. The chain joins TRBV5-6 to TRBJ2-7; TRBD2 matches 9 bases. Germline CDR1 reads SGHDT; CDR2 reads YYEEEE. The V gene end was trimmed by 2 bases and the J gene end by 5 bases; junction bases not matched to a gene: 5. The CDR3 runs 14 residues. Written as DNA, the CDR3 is TGTGCCAGCAGCTTTAGCGGGAGTTGGCACGAGCAGTACTTC. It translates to CASSFSGSWHEQYF.

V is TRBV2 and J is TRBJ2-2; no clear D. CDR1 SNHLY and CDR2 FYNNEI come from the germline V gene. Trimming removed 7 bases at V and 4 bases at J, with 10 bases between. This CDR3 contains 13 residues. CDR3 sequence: CASNPLITGELFF. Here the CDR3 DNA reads TGTGCCAGCAATCCACTCATCACCGGGGAGCTGTTTTTT.

The CDR3 bases are TGTGCCAGCAGTTTATACGGGGGGCAGGATATCAATGAGCAGTTCTTC. It codes for CASSLYGGQDINEQFF. This chain joins TRBV27 and TRBJ2-1; D might be TRBD2 (7 bases). Germline V gene lookup returns CDR1 MNHEY and CDR2 SMNVEV (reference sequence). V was clipped by 1 base and J by 6 bases, with 16 bases between them. The CDR3 has 16 residues.

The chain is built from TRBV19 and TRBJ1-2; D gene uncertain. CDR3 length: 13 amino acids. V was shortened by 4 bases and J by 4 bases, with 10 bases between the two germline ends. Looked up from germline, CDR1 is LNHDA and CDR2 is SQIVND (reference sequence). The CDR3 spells CASSTPGFYGYTF. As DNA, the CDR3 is TGTGCCAGTAGTACCCCAGGTTTCTATGGCTACACCTTC.

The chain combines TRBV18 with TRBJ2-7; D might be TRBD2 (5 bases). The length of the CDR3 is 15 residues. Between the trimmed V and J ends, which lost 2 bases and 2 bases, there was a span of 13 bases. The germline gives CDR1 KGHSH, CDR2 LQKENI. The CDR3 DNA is TGTGCCAGCTCACCAAGGGCTGGGAGCGCCTACGAGCAGTACTTC. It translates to CASSPRAGSAYEQYF. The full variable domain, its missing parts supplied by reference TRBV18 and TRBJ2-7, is NAGVMQNPRHLVRRRGQEARLRCSPMKGHSHVYWYRQLPEEGLKFMVYLQKENIIDESGMPKERFSAEFPKEGPSILRIQQVVRGDSAAYFCASSPRAGSAYEQYFGPGTRLTVT.

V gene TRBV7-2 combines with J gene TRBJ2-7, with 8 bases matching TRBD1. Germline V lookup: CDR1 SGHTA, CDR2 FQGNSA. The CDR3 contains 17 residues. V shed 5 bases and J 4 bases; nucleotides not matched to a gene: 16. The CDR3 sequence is CASSPRGQAQLRYEQYF. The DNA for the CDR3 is TGTGCCAGCAGCCCCCGGGGACAGGCCCAACTAAGGTACGAGCAGTACTTC.

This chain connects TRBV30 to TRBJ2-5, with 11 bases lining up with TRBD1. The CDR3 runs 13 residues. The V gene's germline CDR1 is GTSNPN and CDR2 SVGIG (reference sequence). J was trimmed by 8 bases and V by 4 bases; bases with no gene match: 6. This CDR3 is CAWIRTGGSTQYF. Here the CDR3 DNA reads TGTGCCTGGATTAGGACAGGGGGCTCAACCCAGTACTTC.

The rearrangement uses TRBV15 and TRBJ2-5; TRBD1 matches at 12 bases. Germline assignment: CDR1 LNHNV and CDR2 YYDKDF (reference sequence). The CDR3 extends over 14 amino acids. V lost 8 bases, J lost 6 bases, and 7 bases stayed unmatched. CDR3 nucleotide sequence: TGTGCCACCGCCGGGACAGGGGGCATCAAGACCCAGTACTTC. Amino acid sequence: CATAGTGGIKTQYF. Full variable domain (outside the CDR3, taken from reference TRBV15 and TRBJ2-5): DAMVIQNPRYQVTQFGKPVTLSCSQTLNHNVMYWYQQKSSQAPKLLFHYYDKDFNNEADTPDNFQSRRPNTSFCFLDIRSPGLGDTAMYLCATAGTGGIKTQYFGPGTRLLVL.

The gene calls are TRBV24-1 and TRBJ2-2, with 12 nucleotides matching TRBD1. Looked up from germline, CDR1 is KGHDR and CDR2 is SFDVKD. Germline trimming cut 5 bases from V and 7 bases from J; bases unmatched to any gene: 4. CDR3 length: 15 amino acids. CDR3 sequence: CATSAGTGGGGELFF. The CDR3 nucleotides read TGTGCCACCAGTGCCGGGACAGGGGGCGGCGGGGAGCTGTTTTTT.

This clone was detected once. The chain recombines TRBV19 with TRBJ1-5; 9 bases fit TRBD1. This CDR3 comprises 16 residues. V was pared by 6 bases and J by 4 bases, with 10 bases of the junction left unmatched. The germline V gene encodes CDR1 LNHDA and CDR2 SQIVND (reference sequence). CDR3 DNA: TGTGCCAGTAGCTCCCCCGGGACAGGGAGGAATCAGCCCCAGCATTTT. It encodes CASSSPGTGRNQPQHF.

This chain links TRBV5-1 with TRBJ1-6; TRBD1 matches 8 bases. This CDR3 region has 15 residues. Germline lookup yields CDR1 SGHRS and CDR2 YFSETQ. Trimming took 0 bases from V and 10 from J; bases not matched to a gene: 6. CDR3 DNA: TGCGCCAGCAGCTTGGATCCAGGGGGCAAATCACCCCTCCACTTT. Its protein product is CASSLDPGGKSPLHF.

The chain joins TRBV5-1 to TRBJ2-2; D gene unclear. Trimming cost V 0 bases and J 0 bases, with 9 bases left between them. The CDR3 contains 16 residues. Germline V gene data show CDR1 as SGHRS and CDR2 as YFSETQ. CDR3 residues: CASSLGVGANTGELFF. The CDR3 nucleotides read TGCGCCAGCAGCTTGGGTGTCGGAGCGAACACCGGGGAGCTGTTTTTT. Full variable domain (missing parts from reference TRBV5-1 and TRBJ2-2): KAGVTQTPRYLIKTRGQQVTLSCSPISGHRSVSWYQQTPGQGLQFLFEYFSETQRNKGNFPGRFSGRQFSNSRSEMNVSTLELGDSALYLCASSLGVGANTGELFFGEGSRLTVL.

CDR3 in DNA: TGTGCCAGCAGCGCTAGGAACTATGGCTACACCTTC. It encodes CASSARNYGYTF. This chain links TRBV9 with TRBJ1-2; D not certain. CDR1 and CDR2 (germline): SGDLS, YYNGEE. V was trimmed by 3 bases and J by 2 bases, leaving 5 bases between them. The CDR3 totals 12 residues.

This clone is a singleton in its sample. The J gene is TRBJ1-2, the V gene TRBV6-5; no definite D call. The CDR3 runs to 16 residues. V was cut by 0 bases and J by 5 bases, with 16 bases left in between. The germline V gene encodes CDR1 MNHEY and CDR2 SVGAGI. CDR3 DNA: TGTGCCAGCAGTTACTCGAGTTCGGGAACGGGATATGGCTACACCTTC. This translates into CASSYSSSGTGYGYTF.

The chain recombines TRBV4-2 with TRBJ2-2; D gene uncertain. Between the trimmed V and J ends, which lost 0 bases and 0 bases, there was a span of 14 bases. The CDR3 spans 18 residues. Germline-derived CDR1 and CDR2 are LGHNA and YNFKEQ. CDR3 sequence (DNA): TGTGCCAGCAGCCAAGATATAAGTCAGCGCTCGAACACCGGGGAGCTGTTTTTT. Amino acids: CASSQDISQRSNTGELFF.

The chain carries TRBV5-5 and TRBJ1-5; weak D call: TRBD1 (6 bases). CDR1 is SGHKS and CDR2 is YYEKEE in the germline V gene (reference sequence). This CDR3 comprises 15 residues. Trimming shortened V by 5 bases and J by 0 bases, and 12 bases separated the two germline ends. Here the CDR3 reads CASSPGTYSNQPQHF. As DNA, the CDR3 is TGTGCCAGCAGTCCCGGGACATATAGCAATCAGCCCCAGCATTTT.

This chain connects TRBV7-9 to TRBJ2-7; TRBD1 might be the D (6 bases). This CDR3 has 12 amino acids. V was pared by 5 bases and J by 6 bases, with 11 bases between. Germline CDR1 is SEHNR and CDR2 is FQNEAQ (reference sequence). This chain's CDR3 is CASSPTGPEQYF. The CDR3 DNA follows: TGTGCCAGCAGCCCGACAGGACCCGAGCAGTACTTC.

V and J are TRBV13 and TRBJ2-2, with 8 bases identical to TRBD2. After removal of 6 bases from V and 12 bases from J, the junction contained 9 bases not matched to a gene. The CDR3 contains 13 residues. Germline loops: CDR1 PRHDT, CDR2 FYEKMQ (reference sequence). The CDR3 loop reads CASSLSGSLKLFF. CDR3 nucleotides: TGTGCCAGCAGTCTCAGCGGGAGTCTCAAGCTGTTTTTT. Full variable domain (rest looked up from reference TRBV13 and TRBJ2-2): AAGVIQSPRHLIKEKRETATLKCYPIPRHDTVYWYQQGPGQDPQFLISFYEKMQSDKGSIPDRFSAQQFSDYHSELNMSSLELGDSALYFCASSLSGSLKLFFGEGSRLTVL.

CDR3 DNA sequence: TGTGCCAGCAGTTATGGGACAGTTGATAATTCACCCCTCCACTTT. Protein: CASSYGTVDNSPLHF. The genes are TRBV6-5 and TRBJ1-6; 7 nucleotides align to TRBD1. Trimming cost V 3 bases and J 5 bases; bases outside gene matches: 4. In germline, CDR1 is MNHEY, CDR2 SVGAGI. This CDR3 comprises 15 residues.

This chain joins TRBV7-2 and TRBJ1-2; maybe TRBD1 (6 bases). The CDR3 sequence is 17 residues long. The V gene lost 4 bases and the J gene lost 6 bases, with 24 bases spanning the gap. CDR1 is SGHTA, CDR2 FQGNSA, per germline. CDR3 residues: CASSSRTDSLISHGYTF. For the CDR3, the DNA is TGTGCCAGCAGCTCTAGGACGGACAGTCTAATATCACATGGCTACACCTTC.

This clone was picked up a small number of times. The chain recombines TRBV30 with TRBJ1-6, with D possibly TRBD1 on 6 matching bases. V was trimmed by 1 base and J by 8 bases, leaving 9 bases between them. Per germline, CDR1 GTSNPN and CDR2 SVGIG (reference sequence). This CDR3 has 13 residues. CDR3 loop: CAWSEGVDSPLHF. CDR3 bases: TGTGCCTGGAGTGAGGGGGTCGATTCACCCCTCCACTTT.